This entry lists 5 T cell receptor beta chains sequenced from one sample in a study of cytomegalovirus exposure and HLA in healthy donors (TCRdb year 2017). The library was made by the immunoSEQ multiplex PCR assay. Sourced from immuneACCESS, this table was stored by TCRdb with only in-frame sequences that have V and J called. A share of the clones is absent; for the studies checked, an unresolved V gene accounts for under half, and the remainder has no known explanation. The sample yields roughly 75,000 clones; approximately 80% were counted once. Together, the top ten hold about 3% of the sample. The sequenced material came from PBMCs. Receptors originate from a young man in good health and CMV-seronegative.

This chain connects TRBV4-3 to TRBJ1-4; D is unclear. The germline CDR1 and CDR2 sequences are LGHNA and YSLEER. V dropped 2 bases and J dropped 7 bases, with 17 bases sitting between them. The CDR3 spans 16 residues. The CDR3 coding sequence is TGCGCCAGCAGCCAAATAGTGGTCCGGGGAGCTGAAAAACTGTTTTTT. As protein: CASSQIVVRGAEKLFF.

The rearrangement uses TRBV5-1 and TRBJ1-2; 10 bases fit TRBD1. V shed 4 bases and J 3 bases; nucleotides not matched to a gene: 6. The germline V gene has CDR1 SGHRS and CDR2 YFSETQ. CDR3 length: 15 amino acids. The CDR3 sequence: CASSGTGDEDYGYTF. In DNA, the CDR3 is TGCGCCAGCAGCGGGACAGGGGATGAGGACTATGGCTACACCTTC. Supplemented by reference TRBV5-1 and TRBJ1-2, the full variable domain reads KAGVTQTPRYLIKTRGQQVTLSCSPISGHRSVSWYQQTPGQGLQFLFEYFSETQRNKGNFPGRFSGRQFSNSRSEMNVSTLELGDSALYLCASSGTGDEDYGYTFGSGTRLTVV.

This clone was seen once. This chain uses TRBV29-1 with TRBJ2-2, with TRBD1 identical over 12 bases. Germline V gene lookup returns CDR1 SQVTM and CDR2 ANQGSEA. This CDR3 comprises 13 residues. The trim removed 6 bases at V and 6 bases at J, leaving 2 bases unmatched. The CDR3: CSVRDRGPGELFF. DNA for the CDR3: TGCAGCGTAAGGGACAGGGGGCCCGGGGAGCTGTTTTTT.

The chain uses TRBV6-5 and TRBJ2-3, with 8 bases identical to TRBD2. V shed 3 bases and J 6 bases; nucleotides not matched to a gene: 8. CDR1 is MNHEY, CDR2 SVGAGI, per germline. This CDR3 is 15 amino acids long. CDR3 nucleotides: TGTGCCAGCAGTTATTGGACTAGCAAATCTGATACGCAGTATTTT. Its translation is CASSYWTSKSDTQYF.

The V and J genes are TRBV5-1 and TRBJ2-5; 8 positions match TRBD1. The CDR3 has 13 residues. Germline V lookup: CDR1 SGHRS, CDR2 YFSETQ. The V and J ends lost 0 bases and 5 bases, in that order; junction bases with no gene match: 0. CDR3 sequence (DNA): TGCGCCAGCAGCTTGGGGACAGGGGAGACCCAGTACTTC. It translates to CASSLGTGETQYF.